The table lists the clone carrying this TCR beta chain with a count of one. Its specificity is unknown. This sample was included in a study of T cells in Graves' hyperthyroidism and ophthalmopathy. In the study overall: At the time of initial diagnosis and before any treatment, peripheral blood was collected.

Study-wide results and caveats: Most expanded thyroid clonotypes above 0.001 recurred in blood.

Trimming removed 4 bases from V and 4 bases from J, with 18 bases in between. This CDR3 has 17 residues. In germline, CDR1 is KGHDR, CDR2 SFDVKD. Template material for amplifying TCR beta CDR3 regions consisted of RNA transcripts. TCR CDR3 regions were first amplified by RT-PCR with HTBI primers. One entry per CDR3 protein, called by TCRdb with MiXCR from the multiplex PCR reads. The repertoire holds over 650,000 distinct CDR3 sequences, with about 16% as singletons. The rearrangement links TRBV24-1 to TRBJ2-2, with D perhaps TRBD2 (7 bases). Sequences were obtained from blood. This TCR derives from a man between 18 and 29 years old with Graves' hyperthyroidism. CDR3 amino acids: CATSDPSGGASTGELFF. In DNA, the CDR3 is TGTGCCACCAGTGACCCTTCGGGGGGCGCTAGCACCGGGGAGCTGTTTTTT.